These T cell receptor beta chains were read from a single sample in a study of CD8+CD57+ T cells in acquired aplastic anemia. MiXCR, applied by TCRdb to the reads, yields one record per CDR3 protein. Of roughly 170,000 distinct CDR3 sequences listed, less than 50% are singletons. Sequencing input: sorted CD4+, CD8+, or CD8+CD57+ T cells (not recorded which) from PBMCs. These TCRs come from a human donor with aplastic anemia. CDR3s include the opening cysteine and the closing phenylalanine or tryptophan. The order of the fields is CDR3 length, V gene, CDR3 protein.

>15|TRBV6-1
CASTPGQRIQETQYF
>15|TRBV11-2
CASSLGPGLQETQYF
>12|TRBV7-7
CASSSDGETQYF
>11|TRBV10-1
CARGGGYEQYF
>12|TRBV12-3/TRBV12-4
CASSLDLQPQHF
>18|TRBV24-1
CATSDLTEPSSYNSPLHF
>13|TRBV29-1
CSVDVGGNTEAFF
>13|TRBV7-3
CASSDGLGNIQYF
>19|TRBV19
CASTNKGSSHSTSNSPLHF
>11|TRBV10-2
CASRRTDEAFF
>11|TRBV7-9
CASSSGYGYTF
>15|TRBV19
CASTPKPRANYGYTF
>16|TRBV6-1
CASSEYGGGGHQPQHF
>16|TRBV7-8
CASSTGLAGVEYEQYF
>16|TRBV6-1
CASGRGNSLPPETQYF
>16|TRBV19
CASSRLAGANTGELFF
>13|TRBV6-2/TRBV6-3
CASNPQGDQPQHF
>16|TRBV10-1
CASNIDRYYSNQPQHF
>14|TRBV29-1
CSVDPGQGEPEAFF
>16|TRBV15
CATSRTGTGSNQPQHF
>16|TRBV25-1
CASTINRRRNSYEQYF
>14|TRBV12-3/TRBV12-4
CASGGQTRTSPLHF
>12|TRBV7-3
CASSYDNYGYTF
>14|TRBV29-1
CSVVEMEAKNIQYF
>14|TRBV27
CASSLSGARREQCF
>14|TRBV10-3
CASSTRGAYNEQFF
>14|TRBV7-2
CASSKRGVDYEQYF
>15|TRBV14
CASSPRPGAGGELFF
>14|TRBV2
CAKRLLVGNSPLHF
>13|TRBV7-8
CASSSDRVNEQFF
>13|TRBV7-9
CASSLTGNTEAFF
>13|TRBV10-1
CASTDRGGSEAFF
>12|TRBV29-1
CSVGDGDYEQYF
>15|TRBV28
CASSSGQKGNQPQHF
>14|TRBV29-1
CSVPGQANTGELFF
>19|TRBV28
CASSLKYGTVSSSYNEQFF
>13|TRBV6-4
CASSATANTEAFF
>15|TRBV9
CASSVDRDTHYEQYF
>15|TRBV4-1
CASSRPGGPGETQYF
>15|TRBV12-3/TRBV12-4
CASSSPGQTYNEQFF
>16|TRBV10-3
CAISESGQGPTGELFF
>15|TRBV10-3
CAIRGTGGDTGELFF
>12|TRBV29-1
CSVGTGPDTQYF
>14|TRBV6-1
CASNPGQTYYGYTF
>13|TRBV29-1
CSVGGQGHETQYF
>14|TRBV5-1
CASSLVDMRQKLFF
>15|TRBV19
CASSSQGARWFGYTF
>15|TRBV10-3
CAISEPGGGTDTQYF
>14|TRBV7-9
CASSLAGEGETQYF
>14|TRBV15
CATWDRGSGTEAFF
>14|TRBV6-2/TRBV6-3
CASIRQGANSPLHF
>13|TRBV27
CASSRTGGNTIYF
>16|TRBV27
CASRELRRDRTDTQYF